This T cell receptor (beta chain) was found in a study of blood T cell repertoires in COVID-19. About the research overall: COVID-19 samples collected from the United States, Italy and Spain covered acute and convalescent phases.

What the recovered Cohort 3 donors had was two negative PCRs, clearance, or symptom resolution. Per the original methods: Estimated nucleated cell counts came from reference gene primer amplification. TCRdb's copy holds only in-frame clones and misses some; the assay was immunoSEQ multiplex PCR. From that table come the V and J calls and clone size; the DNA was used to work out D and trimming. The sample shows 180,000 or so clones, roughly four fifths of them seen only once. Trimming took 4 bases from V and 5 from J, leaving 14 bases between them. The CDR3 loop spans 14 amino acids. Germline lookup yields CDR1 MGHDK and CDR2 SYGVNS. About this clone: This same CDR3 is encoded by further DNA sequences in the sample.

The specimen sequenced was PBMCs or T cells enriched from blood (not recorded which). V gene TRBV25-1 combines with J gene TRBJ1-2; TRBD1 might be the D (6 bases). This clonotype was sampled from a man aged 50-59 years who had recovered from COVID-19. The CDR3 DNA reads TGTGCCAGCAGTGTAGCAGGGGTCCTTTATGGCTACACCTTC. Translating gives CASSVAGVLYGYTF.